A single TCR beta chain is shown here with its context. Its antigen is not known. The deep-level immunoSEQ assay was used. Clones were read by immunoSEQ multiplex PCR, and TCRdb kept only the in-frame ones, dropping some. The sample consists of more than 900,000 clones, 70% to 80% of them appearing once. These data are taken from a study of shared clonotypes between healthy human individuals. Study summary: CD4 naive and memory got three plates each, CD8 naive two, CD8 memory one. General study points: Memory subsets had estimated richness that was generally smaller than that of naive subsets.

Trimming took off 2 bases at V and 8 bases at J, with 23 bases between the two ends. The CDR3 runs 17 residues. Germline CDR1 SGDLS, CDR2 YYNGEE. A split of CD4+ cells into CD45RA+ naive and CD45RA-negative memory subsets was performed. The chain combines TRBV9 with TRBJ2-1; either TRBD1 or TRBD2 may supply D (6 bases each). The receptor comes from a man between 18 and 35 years old in good health. Some clones in this sample may be carry-over from other donors' samples. Sequenced material: memory CD4+ T cells from PBMCs. Subset defined: CD45RA-negative fraction. CDR3 sequence reads: CASSVGGGTTPRDEQFF. The CDR3 DNA follows: TGTGCCAGCAGCGTCGGAGGGGGGACGACCCCTAGAGATGAGCAGTTCTTC. The full variable domain, completed using reference TRBV9 and TRBJ2-1, is DSGVTQTPKHLITATGQRVTLRCSPRSGDLSVYWYQQSLDQGLQFLIQYYNGEERAKGNILERFSAQQFPDLHSELNLSSLELGDSALYFCASSVGGGTTPRDEQFFGPGTRLTVL.